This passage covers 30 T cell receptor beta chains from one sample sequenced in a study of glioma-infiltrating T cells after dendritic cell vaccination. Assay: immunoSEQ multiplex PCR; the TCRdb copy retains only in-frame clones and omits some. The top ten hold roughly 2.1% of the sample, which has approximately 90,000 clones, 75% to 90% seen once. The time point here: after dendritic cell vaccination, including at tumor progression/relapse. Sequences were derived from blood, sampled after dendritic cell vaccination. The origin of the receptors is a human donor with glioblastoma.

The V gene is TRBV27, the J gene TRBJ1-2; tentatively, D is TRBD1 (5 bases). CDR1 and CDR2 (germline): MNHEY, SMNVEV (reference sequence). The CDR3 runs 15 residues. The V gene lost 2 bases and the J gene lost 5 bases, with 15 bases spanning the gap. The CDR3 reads CASSLRGGRGYGYTF. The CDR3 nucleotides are TGTGCCAGCAGTTTAAGGGGCGGCAGAGGATATGGCTACACCTTC.

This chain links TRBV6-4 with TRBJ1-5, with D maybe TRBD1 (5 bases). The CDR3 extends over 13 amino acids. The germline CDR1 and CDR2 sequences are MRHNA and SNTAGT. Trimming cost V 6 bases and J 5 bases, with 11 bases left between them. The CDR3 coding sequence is TGTGCCAGCAGGGCGGGGGTCGATCAGCCCCAGCATTTT. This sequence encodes CASRAGVDQPQHF.

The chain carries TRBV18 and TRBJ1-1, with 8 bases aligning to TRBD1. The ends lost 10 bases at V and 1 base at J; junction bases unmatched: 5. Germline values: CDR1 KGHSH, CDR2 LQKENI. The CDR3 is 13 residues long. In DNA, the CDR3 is TGTGCCACCGCGACAGGGGAGAACACTGAAGCTTTCTTT. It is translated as CATATGENTEAFF.

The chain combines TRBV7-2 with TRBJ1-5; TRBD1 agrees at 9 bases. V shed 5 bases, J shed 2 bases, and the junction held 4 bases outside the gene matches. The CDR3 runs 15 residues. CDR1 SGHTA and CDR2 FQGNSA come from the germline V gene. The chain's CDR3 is CASSNTGGGNQPQHF. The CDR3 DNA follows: TGTGCCAGCAGCAATACAGGGGGCGGCAATCAGCCCCAGCATTTT.

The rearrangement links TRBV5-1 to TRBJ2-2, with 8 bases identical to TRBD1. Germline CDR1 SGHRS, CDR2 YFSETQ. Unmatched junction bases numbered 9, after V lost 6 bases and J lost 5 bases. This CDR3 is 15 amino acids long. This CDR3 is CASNGRGLATGELFF. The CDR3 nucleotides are TGCGCCAGCAACGGCAGGGGGCTTGCTACCGGGGAGCTGTTTTTT.

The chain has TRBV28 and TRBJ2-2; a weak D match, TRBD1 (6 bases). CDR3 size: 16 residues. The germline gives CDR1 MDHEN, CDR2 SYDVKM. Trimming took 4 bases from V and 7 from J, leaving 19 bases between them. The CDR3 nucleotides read TGTGCCAGCAGTTCCGAGTCAGGGGAGTATTTCGGGGAGCTGTTTTTT. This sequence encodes CASSSESGEYFGELFF. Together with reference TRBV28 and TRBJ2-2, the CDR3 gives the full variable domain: DVKVTQSSRYLVKRTGEKVFLECVQDMDHENMFWYRQDPGLGLRLIYFSYDVKMKEKGDIPEGYSVSREKKERFSLILESASTNQTSMYLCASSSESGEYFGELFFGEGSRLTVL.

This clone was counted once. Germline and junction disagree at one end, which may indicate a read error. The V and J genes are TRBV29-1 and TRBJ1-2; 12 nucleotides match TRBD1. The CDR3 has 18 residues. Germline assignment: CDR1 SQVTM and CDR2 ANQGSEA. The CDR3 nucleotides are TGCAGCGTACCTACCGGGACAGGGGGCGTAACGGCCACCTATGGCCACACCTTC. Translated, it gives CSVPTGTGGVTATYGHTF.

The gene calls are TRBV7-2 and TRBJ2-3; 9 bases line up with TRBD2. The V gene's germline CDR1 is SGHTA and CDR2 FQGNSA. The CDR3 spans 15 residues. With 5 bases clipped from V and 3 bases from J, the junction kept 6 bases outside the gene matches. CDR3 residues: CASSVSGGGTDTQYF. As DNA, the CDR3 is TGTGCCAGCAGCGTTAGCGGGGGAGGTACAGATACGCAGTATTTT.

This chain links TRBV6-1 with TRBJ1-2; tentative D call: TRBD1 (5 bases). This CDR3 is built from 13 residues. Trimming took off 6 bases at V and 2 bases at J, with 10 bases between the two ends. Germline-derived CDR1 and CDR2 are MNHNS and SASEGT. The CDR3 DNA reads TGTGCCAGCAGCCCCGACAGAAACTATGGCTACACCTTC. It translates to CASSPDRNYGYTF.

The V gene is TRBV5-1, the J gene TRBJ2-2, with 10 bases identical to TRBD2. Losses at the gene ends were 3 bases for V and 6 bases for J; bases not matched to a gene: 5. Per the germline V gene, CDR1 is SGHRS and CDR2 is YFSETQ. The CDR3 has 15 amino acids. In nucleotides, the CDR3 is TGCGCCAGCAGCTATGCTAGCGGGAGCCCCGGGGAGCTGTTTTTT. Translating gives CASSYASGSPGELFF.

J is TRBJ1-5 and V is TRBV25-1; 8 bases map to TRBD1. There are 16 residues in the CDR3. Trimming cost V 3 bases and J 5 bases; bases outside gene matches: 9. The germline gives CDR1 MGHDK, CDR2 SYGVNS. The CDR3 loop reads CASSEKGTGRYQPQHF. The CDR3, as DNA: TGTGCCAGCAGTGAGAAGGGGACAGGTCGGTATCAGCCCCAGCATTTT.

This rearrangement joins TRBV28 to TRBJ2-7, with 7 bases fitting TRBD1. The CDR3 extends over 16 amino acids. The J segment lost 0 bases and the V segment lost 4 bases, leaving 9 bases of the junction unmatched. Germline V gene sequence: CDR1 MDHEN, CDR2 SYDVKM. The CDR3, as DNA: TGTGCCAGCAGTTCCGCCGGGACAGAGACCTCCTACGAGCAGTACGTC. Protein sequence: CASSSAGTETSYEQYV.

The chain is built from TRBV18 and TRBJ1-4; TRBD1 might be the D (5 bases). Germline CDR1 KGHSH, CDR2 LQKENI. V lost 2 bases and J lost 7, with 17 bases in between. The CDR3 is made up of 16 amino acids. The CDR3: CASSPENGGYGEKLFF. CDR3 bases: TGTGCCAGCTCACCAGAGAATGGGGGGTATGGTGAAAAACTGTTTTTT.

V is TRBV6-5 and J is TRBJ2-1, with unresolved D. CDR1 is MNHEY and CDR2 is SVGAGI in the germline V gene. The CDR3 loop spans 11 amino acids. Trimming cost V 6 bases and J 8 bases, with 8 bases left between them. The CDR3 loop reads CASRRSDEQFF. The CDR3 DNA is TGTGCCAGCAGGAGATCCGATGAGCAGTTCTTC.

In DNA form, the CDR3 reads TGTGCCAGTAGTATTTTCACCGGGGTTTCCAATCAGCCCCAGCATTTT. As protein: CASSIFTGVSNQPQHF. The gene calls are TRBV19 and TRBJ1-5; D is uncertain. Germline loops: CDR1 LNHDA, CDR2 SQIVND (reference sequence). Trimming stripped 3 bases from V and 3 bases from J, with 15 bases between. The CDR3 contains 16 residues.

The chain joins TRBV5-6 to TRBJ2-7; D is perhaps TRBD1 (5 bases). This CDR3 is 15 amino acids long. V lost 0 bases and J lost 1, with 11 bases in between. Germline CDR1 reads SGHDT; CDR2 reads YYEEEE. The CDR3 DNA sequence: TGTGCCAGCAGCTTGGAGGGGCCGTTATCCTACGAGCAGTACGTC. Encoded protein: CASSLEGPLSYEQYV.

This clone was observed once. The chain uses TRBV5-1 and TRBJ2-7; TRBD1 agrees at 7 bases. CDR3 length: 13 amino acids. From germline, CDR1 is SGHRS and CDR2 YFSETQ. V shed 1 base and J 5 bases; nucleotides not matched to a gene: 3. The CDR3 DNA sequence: TGCGCCAGCAGCTTGACAGGGGAAAACGAGCAGTACTTC. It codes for CASSLTGENEQYF.

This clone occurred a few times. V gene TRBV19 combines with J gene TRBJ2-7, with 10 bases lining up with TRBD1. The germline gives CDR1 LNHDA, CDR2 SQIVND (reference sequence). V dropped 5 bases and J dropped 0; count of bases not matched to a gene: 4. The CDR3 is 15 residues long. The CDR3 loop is CASSPTGGPSYEQYF. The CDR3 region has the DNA TGTGCCAGTAGTCCGACAGGGGGCCCCTCCTACGAGCAGTACTTC. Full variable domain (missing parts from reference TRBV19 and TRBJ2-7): DGGITQSPKYLFRKEGQNVTLSCEQNLNHDAMYWYRQDPGQGLRLIYYSQIVNDFQKGDIAEGYSVSREKKESFPLTVTSAQKNPTAFYLCASSPTGGPSYEQYFGPGTRLTVT.

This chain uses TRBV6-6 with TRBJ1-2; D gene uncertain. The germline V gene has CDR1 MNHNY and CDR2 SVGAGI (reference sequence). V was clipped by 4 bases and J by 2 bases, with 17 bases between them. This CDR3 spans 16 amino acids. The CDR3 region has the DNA TGTGCCAGCAGTTCAGGCAGGCGTAGAGACAACTATGGCTACACCTTC. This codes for CASSSGRRRDNYGYTF.

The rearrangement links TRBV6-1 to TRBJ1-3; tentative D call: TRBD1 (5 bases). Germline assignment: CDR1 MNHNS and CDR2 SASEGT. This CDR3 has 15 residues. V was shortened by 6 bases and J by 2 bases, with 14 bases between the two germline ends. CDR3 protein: CASRMDITTGNTIYF. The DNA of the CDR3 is TGTGCCAGCAGGATGGACATTACAACTGGAAACACCATATATTTT.

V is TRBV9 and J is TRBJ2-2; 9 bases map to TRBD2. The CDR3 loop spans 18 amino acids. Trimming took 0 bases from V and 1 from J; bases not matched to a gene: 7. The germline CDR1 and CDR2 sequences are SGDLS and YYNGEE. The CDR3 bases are TGTGCCAGCAGCGTAGAAGCGGGAGGTTATTTGAACACCGGGGAGCTGTTTTTT. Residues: CASSVEAGGYLNTGELFF.

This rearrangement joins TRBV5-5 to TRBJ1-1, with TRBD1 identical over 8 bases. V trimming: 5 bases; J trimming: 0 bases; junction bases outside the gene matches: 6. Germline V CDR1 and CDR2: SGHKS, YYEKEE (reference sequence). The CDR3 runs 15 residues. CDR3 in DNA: TGTGCCAGCAGAGGACAGGGAAGTATGAACACTGAAGCTTTCTTT. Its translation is CASRGQGSMNTEAFF.

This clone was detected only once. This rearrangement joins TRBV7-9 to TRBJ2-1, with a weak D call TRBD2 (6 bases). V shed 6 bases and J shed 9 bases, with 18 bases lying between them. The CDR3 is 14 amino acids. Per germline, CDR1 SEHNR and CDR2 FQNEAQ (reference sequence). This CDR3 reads CASRSGGSFSEQFF. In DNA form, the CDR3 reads TGTGCCAGCAGGAGTGGGGGGAGTTTTAGTGAGCAGTTCTTC.

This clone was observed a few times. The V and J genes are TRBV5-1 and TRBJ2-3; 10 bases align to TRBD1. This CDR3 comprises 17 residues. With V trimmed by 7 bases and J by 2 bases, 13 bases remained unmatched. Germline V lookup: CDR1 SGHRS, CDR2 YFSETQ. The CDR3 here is CASSRDRGRTITDTQYF. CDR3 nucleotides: TGCGCCAGCTCCCGGGACAGGGGTCGGACTATCACAGATACGCAGTATTTT.

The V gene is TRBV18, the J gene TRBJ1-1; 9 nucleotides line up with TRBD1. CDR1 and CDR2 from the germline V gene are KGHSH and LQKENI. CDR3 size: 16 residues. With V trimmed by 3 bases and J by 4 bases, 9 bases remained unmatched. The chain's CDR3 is CASSPGVGTGFTEAFF. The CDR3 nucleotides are TGTGCCAGCTCACCCGGAGTGGGGACAGGGTTCACTGAAGCTTTCTTT.

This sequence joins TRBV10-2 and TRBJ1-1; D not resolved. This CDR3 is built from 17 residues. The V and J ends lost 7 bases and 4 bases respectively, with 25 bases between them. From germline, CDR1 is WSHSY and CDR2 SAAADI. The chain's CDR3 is CASTGELSAVRGTEAFF. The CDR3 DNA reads TGCGCCAGCACTGGTGAGCTATCGGCCGTTCGGGGCACTGAAGCTTTCTTT.

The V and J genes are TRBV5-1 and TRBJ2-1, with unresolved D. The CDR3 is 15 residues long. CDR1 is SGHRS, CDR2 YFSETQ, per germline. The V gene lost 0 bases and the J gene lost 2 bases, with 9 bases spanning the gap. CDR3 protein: CASSLGQTAYNEQFF. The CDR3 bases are TGCGCCAGCAGCTTGGGACAAACGGCCTACAATGAGCAGTTCTTC.

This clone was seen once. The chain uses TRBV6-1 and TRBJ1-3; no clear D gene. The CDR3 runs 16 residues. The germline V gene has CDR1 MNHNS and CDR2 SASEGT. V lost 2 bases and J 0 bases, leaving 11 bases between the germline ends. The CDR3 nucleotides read TGTGCCAGCAGTGAAAGTTTCCAGAACTCTGGAAACACCATATATTTT. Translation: CASSESFQNSGNTIYF.

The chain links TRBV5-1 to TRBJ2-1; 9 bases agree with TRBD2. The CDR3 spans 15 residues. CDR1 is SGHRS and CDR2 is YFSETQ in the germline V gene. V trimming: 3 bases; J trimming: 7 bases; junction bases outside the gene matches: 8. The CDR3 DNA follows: TGCGCCAGCAGCTCCCGAGGGACTAGCAGAAATGAGCAGTTCTTC. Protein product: CASSSRGTSRNEQFF.

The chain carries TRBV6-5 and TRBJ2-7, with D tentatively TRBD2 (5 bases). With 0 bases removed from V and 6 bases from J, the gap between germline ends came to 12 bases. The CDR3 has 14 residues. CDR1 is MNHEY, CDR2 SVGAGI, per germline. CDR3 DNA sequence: TGTGCCAGCAGTTACTCGCTGGGAGTAGGCGAGCAGTACGTC. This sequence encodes CASSYSLGVGEQYV.